This T cell receptor beta chain was sequenced for a study of blood T cell repertoires in COVID-19. The CDR3 is 16 residues long. V lost 5 bases and J lost 0; bases outside the gene matches: 7. Germline CDR1 is SGHVS and CDR2 is FQNEAQ. Here immunoSEQ multiplex PCR was the method, and the copy in TCRdb shows in-frame clones only, minus some. The sample shows around 500,000 clones, more than 85% of them seen only once. The chain links TRBV7-8 to TRBJ2-1; TRBD2 matches 7 bases. Material: PBMCs or T cells enriched from blood (not recorded which). The source is an older woman who had recovered from COVID-19. The chain's CDR3 is CASSPSQRGSYNEQFF. CDR3 bases: TGTGCCAGCAGCCCCTCCCAGCGGGGCTCCTACAATGAGCAGTTCTTC.